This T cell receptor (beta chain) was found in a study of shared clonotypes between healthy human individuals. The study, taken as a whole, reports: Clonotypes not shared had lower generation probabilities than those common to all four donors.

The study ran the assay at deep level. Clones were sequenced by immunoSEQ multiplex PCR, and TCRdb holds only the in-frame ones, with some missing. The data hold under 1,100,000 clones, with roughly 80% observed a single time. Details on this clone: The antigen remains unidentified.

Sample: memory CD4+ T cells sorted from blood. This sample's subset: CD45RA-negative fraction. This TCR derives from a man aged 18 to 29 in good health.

The CDR3 DNA sequence: TGTGCCAGCAGTTCCACAGGGTTCGGGAAGACCCAGTACTTC. It translates to CASSSTGFGKTQYF. The chain links TRBV27 to TRBJ2-5; weak D call: TRBD1 (6 bases). Per the germline V gene, CDR1 is MNHEY and CDR2 is SMNVEV (reference sequence). V lost 4 bases to trimming and J lost 6 bases, with 15 bases between them. This CDR3 contains 14 residues.